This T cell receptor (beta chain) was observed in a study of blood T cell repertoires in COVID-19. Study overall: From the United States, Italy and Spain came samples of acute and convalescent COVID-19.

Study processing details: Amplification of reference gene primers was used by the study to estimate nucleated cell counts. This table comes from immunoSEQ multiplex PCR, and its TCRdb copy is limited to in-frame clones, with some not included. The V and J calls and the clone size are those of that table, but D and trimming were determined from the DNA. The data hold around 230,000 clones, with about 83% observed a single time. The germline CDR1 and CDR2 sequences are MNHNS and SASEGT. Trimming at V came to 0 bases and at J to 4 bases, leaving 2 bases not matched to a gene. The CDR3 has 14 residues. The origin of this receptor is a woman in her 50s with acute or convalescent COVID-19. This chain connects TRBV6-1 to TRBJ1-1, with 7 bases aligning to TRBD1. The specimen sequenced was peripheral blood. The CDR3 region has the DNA TGTGCCAGCAGTGAAGCCACAGGGGTCACTGAAGCTTTCTTT. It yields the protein CASSEATGVTEAFF.